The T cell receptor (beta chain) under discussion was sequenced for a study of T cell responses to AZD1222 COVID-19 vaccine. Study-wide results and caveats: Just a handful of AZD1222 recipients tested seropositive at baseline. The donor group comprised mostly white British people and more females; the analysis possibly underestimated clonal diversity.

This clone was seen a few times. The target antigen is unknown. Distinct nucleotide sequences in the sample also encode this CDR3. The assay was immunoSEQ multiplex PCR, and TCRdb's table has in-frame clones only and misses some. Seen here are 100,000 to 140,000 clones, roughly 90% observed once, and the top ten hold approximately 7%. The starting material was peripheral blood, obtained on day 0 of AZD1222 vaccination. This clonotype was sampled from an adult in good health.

CDR3: CASSLGSYEQYF. CDR3 sequence (DNA): TGTGCCAGCAGCTTAGGGTCCTACGAGCAGTACTTC. The chain couples TRBV28 to TRBJ2-7; no firm D call. The CDR3 sequence is 12 residues long. V was pared by 6 bases and J by 1 base, with 7 bases between. Per germline, CDR1 MDHEN and CDR2 SYDVKM.